These 3 T cell receptor beta chains originate from one sample sequenced in a study of blood T cell repertoires in COVID-19. The table came from immunoSEQ multiplex PCR; TCRdb's copy has only in-frame clones and leaves some out. Here the sample spans about 250,000 clones, around four fifths being singletons. Sequencing input: peripheral blood. The source of these receptors is an older man with acute or convalescent COVID-19.

The chain has TRBV4-2 and TRBJ2-2; 11 nucleotides match TRBD2. CDR1 and CDR2 from the germline V gene are LGHNA and YNFKEQ. There are 18 residues in the CDR3. Trimming removed 5 bases from V and 2 bases from J; junction bases left unmatched: 10. The CDR3 coding sequence is TGTGCCAGCAGCATTCTCGCTAGCGGGAGGACTAACACCGGGGAGCTGTTTTTT. This gives the protein CASSILASGRTNTGELFF.

The chain couples TRBV2 to TRBJ2-7; D gene unclear. Germline-derived CDR1 and CDR2 are SNHLY and FYNNEI. V dropped 4 bases and J dropped 3 bases, with 7 bases sitting between them. This CDR3 comprises 12 residues. DNA for the CDR3: TGTGCCAGCAGTGCACAGAACTACGAGCAGTACTTC. This gives the protein CASSAQNYEQYF.

This clone occurred a few times. The chain joins TRBV6-6 to TRBJ2-2; 9 nucleotides agree with TRBD1. Germline V gene sequence: CDR1 MNHNY, CDR2 SVGAGI (reference sequence). This CDR3 spans 15 amino acids. Trimming took 5 bases from V and 5 from J; bases not matched to a gene: 6. CDR3 DNA sequence: TGTGCCAGCAGTAGATCCGGGACAGGGACCGGGGAGCTGTTTTTT. Its translation is CASSRSGTGTGELFF.